The 7 T cell receptor beta chains below were found in one sample sequenced in a study of technical replicates of blood from several donors. Using immunoSEQ multiplex PCR, the repertoire was profiled, and TCRdb retains in-frame clones only, with some absent. The sample holds approximately 60,000 clones, about 83% seen once. Sequencing input: PBMCs. The source is a human donor in good health. Some clones in this sample may be carry-over from other donors' samples.

The J gene is TRBJ2-7, the V gene TRBV7-6; 7 bases align to TRBD2. After removal of 4 bases from V and 6 bases from J, the junction contained 12 bases not matched to a gene. CDR1 SGHVS and CDR2 FNYEAQ come from the germline V gene. The CDR3 runs to 15 residues. CDR3 amino acids: CASSSPLAGVLEQYF. As DNA, the CDR3 is TGTGCCAGCAGCTCCCCCTTGGCGGGAGTGCTCGAGCAGTACTTC.

The rearrangement links TRBV19 to TRBJ2-2, with 9 bases aligning to TRBD1. The CDR3 consists of 14 residues. Trimming removed 8 bases from V and 6 bases from J; junction bases left unmatched: 7. Germline assignment: CDR1 LNHDA and CDR2 SQIVND (reference sequence). The CDR3 region has the DNA TGTGCCAGTTCAACAGGGGGCTGGTCCGGGGAGCTGTTTTTT. Translated: CASSTGGWSGELFF.

Concerning this clone: Other DNA sequences in the sample encode the same CDR3. CDR3: CASSGRDSSYEQYF. The CDR3 nucleotides read TGTGCCAGCAGCGGGCGGGACAGCTCCTACGAGCAGTACTTC. The V call is TRBV9, the J call TRBJ2-7; possible D gene TRBD1, 7 bases. The CDR3 runs 14 residues. V lost 3 bases to trimming and J lost 0 bases, with 10 bases between them. The germline V gene encodes CDR1 SGDLS and CDR2 YYNGEE.

The rearrangement joins TRBV2 to TRBJ1-1; the D is unclear. The CDR3 length is 13 residues. CDR1 and CDR2 from the germline V gene are SNHLY and FYNNEI. V was cut by 2 bases and J by 6 bases, with 10 bases left in between. The DNA of the CDR3 is TGTGCCAGCAGTGAAAAACGGGGAGCTGAAGCTTTCTTT. It codes for CASSEKRGAEAFF.

The chain combines TRBV29-1 with TRBJ1-3; D unresolved. The V and J ends lost 7 bases and 0 bases respectively, with 10 bases between them. CDR3 length: 13 amino acids. Germline lookup yields CDR1 SQVTM and CDR2 ANQGSEA. Here the CDR3 reads CSAVDNSGNTIYF. CDR3 nucleotides: TGCAGCGCCGTAGACAACTCTGGAAACACCATATATTTT.

This clone was counted a few times. This chain uses TRBV5-6 with TRBJ1-2; 7 nucleotides match TRBD1. Germline trimming cut 0 bases from V and 6 bases from J; bases unmatched to any gene: 11. This CDR3 has 16 residues. Germline V gene data show CDR1 as SGHDT and CDR2 as YYEEEE. In DNA, the CDR3 is TGTGCCAGCAGCTTGGTGGAGGGGGCGAGAAAAAATGGCTACACCTTC. This translates into CASSLVEGARKNGYTF.

This chain links TRBV19 with TRBJ2-3; TRBD2 matches 10 bases. CDR1 is LNHDA and CDR2 is SQIVND in the germline V gene (reference sequence). J lost 1 base, V lost 0 bases, and 4 bases had no gene match. The CDR3 covers 17 residues. CDR3 DNA: TGTGCCAGTAGTATAGATCTGGGGACTAGCGGCACAGATACGCAGTATTTT. Its translation is CASSIDLGTSGTDTQYF.